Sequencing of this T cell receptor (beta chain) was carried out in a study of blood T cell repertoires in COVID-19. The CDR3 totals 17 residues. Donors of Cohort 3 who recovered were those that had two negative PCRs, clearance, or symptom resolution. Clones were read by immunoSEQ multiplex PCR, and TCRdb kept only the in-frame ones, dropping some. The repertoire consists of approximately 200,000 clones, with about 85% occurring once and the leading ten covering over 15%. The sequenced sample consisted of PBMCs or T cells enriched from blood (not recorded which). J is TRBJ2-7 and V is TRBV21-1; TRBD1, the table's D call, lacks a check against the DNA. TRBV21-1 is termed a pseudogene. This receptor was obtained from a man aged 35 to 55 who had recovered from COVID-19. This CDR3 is CASSFRDRELGIYEQYF. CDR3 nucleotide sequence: TGTGCCAGCAGCTTCCGGGACAGGGAACTAGGGATCTACGAGCAGTACTTC.